This TCR beta chain was profiled in a study of T-cell reconstitution after alpha-beta-depleted transplantation in children. Trimming cost V 6 bases and J 1 base; bases outside gene matches: 0. The CDR3 spans 13 residues. This clonotype was seen at least ten times. Preparation of the TCRbeta library was carried out with unique molecular identifiers. Each CDR3 protein gets one entry after TCRdb re-called the PCR reads with MiXCR. Of about 610,000 distinct CDR3 sequences listed, roughly a tenth were seen once; the top ten hold around 4%. The J gene is TRBJ2-3, the V gene TRBV12-3 or TRBV12-4; 8 bases are shared with TRBD2. The specimen comprised PBMCs from the stem cell graft donor, sampled from the stem cell graft. The clonotype originates from a human donor who donated a stem cell graft to a child with acute myeloid leukemia. In DNA form, the CDR3 reads TGTGCCAGCAGGACTAGCGGCACAGATACGCAGTATTTT. Its protein product is CASRTSGTDTQYF.